This TCR beta chain was retrieved from a study of blood T cells in healthy people across ages. V was clipped by 1 base and J by 1 base; unmatched bases: 7. The V gene's germline CDR1 is SGHRS and CDR2 YFSETQ. The CDR3 is 16 residues long. No fewer than 5 micrograms of total RNA were isolated from every sample. This clonotype was observed many times. What it recognizes is unknown. With a J-beta primer mix and a sample-barcoded 5' primer, a second PCR ran about 6 to 11 cycles. Each of the cDNA molecules was tagged by a template-switch adaptor with 12 random nucleotides. The study obtained at least 3 million CDR3-containing paired-end reads from every sample. TCRdb re-derived calls from the 5' RACE reads in MiXCR, one entry per CDR3 protein. The sample has around 850,000 distinct CDR3 sequences, under 40% seen once. Study-level points and caveats: It was found that TCR beta diversity correlated strongly with the percentage of naive T cells.

The specimen was blood. The sequence was obtained from a man aged 18 to 30 in good health. The J gene is TRBJ2-5, the V gene TRBV5-1; TRBD2 aligns across 7 bases. The CDR3 sequence is CASSLMESGGQETQYF. DNA for the CDR3: TGCGCCAGCAGCTTGATGGAGTCGGGGGGCCAAGAGACCCAGTACTTC.